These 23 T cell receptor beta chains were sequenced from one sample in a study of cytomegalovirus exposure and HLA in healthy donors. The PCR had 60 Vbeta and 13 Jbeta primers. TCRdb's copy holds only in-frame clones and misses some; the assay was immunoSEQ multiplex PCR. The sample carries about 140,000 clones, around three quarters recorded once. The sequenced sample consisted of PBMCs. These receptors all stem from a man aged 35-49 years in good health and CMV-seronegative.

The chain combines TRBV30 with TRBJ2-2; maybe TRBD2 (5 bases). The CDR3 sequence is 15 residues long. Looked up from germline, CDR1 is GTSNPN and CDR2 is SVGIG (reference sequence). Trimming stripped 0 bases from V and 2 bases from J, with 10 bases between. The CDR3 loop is CAWSVPTTNTGELFF. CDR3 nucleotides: TGTGCCTGGAGTGTACCGACTACCAACACCGGGGAGCTGTTTTTT.

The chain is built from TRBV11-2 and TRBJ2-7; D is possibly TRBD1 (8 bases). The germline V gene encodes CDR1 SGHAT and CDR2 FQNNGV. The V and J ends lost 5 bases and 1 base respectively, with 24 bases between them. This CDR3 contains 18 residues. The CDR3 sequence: CASSPPWTGRGSSYEQYF. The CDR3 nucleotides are TGTGCCAGCAGCCCCCCCTGGACAGGGAGGGGTAGTTCCTACGAGCAGTACTTC.

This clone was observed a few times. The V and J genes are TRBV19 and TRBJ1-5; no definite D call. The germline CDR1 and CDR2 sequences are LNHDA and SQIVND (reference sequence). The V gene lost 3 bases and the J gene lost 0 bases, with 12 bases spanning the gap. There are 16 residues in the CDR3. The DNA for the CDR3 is TGTGCCAGTAGTATTGGGCAGGCCATTAGCAATCAGCCCCAGCATTTT. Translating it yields CASSIGQAISNQPQHF.

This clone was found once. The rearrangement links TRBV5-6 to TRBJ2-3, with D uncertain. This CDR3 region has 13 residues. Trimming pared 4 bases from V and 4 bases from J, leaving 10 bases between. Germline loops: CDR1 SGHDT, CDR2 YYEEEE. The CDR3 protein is CASSVVVADTQYF. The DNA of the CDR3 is TGTGCCAGCAGCGTAGTGGTGGCAGATACGCAGTATTTT. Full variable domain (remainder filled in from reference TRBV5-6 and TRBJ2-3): DAGVTQSPTHLIKTRGQQVTLRCSPKSGHDTVSWYQQALGQGPQFIFQYYEEEERQRGNFPDRFSGHQFPNYSSELNVNALLLGDSALYLCASSVVVADTQYFGPGTRLTVL.

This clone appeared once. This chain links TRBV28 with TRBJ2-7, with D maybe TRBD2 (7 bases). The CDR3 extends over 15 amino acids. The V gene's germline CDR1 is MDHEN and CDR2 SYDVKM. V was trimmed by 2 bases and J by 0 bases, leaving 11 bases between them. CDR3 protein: CASSLRGGASYEQYF. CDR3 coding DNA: TGTGCCAGCAGTTTAAGGGGGGGGGCCTCCTACGAGCAGTACTTC.

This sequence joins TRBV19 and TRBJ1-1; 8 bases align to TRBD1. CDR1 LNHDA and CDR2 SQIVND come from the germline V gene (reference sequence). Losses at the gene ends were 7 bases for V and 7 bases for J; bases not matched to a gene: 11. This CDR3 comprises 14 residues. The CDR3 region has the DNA TGTGCCAGTACTGAATACACAGGGGGAGGTGAAGCTTTCTTT. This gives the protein CASTEYTGGGEAFF.

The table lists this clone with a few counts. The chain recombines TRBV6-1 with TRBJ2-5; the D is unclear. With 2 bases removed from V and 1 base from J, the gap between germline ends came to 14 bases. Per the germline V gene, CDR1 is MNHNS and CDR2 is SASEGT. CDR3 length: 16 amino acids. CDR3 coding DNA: TGTGCCAGCAGTGAACCTAGATTCCGAACCCAAGAGACCCAGTACTTC. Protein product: CASSEPRFRTQETQYF.

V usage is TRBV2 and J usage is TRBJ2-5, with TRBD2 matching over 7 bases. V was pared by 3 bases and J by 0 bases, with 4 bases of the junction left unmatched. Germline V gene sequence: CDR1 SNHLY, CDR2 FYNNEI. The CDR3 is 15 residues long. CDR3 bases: TGTGCCAGCAGTGATTTGGGGACTAACCAAGAGACCCAGTACTTC. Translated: CASSDLGTNQETQYF. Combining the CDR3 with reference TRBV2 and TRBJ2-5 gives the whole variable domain EPEVTQTPSHQVTQMGQEVILRCVPISNHLYFYWYRQILGQKVEFLVSFYNNEISEKSEIFDDQFSVERPDGSNFTLKIRSTKLEDSAMYFCASSDLGTNQETQYFGPGTRLLVL.

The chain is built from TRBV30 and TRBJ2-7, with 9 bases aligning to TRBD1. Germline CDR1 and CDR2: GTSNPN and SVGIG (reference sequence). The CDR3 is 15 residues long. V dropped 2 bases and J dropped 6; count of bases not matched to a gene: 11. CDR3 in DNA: TGTGCCTGGAGTCGGCCGGGACAGGGAGGTTTCGAGCAGTACTTC. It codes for CAWSRPGQGGFEQYF.

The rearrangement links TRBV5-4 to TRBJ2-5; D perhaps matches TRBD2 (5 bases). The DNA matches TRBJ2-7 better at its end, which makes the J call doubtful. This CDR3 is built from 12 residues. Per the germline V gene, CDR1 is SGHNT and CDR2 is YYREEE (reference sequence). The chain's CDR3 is CASRLDFSEQYF. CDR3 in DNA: TGTGCCAGCAGACTAGATTTCTCCGAGCAGTACTTC.

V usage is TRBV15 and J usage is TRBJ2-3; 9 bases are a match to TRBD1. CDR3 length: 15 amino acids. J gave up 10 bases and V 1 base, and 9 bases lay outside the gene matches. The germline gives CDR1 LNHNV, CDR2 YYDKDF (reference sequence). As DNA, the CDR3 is TGTGCCACCAGCAGAGGGAGGACAGGGGACGAGGCGCAGTATTTT. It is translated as CATSRGRTGDEAQYF.

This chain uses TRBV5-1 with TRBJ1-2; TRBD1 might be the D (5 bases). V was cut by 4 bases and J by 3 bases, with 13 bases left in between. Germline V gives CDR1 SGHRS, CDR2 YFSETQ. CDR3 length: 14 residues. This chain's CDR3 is CASSPYRHHYGYTF. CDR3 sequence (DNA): TGCGCCAGCAGCCCCTACAGGCACCACTATGGCTACACCTTC.

CDR3 protein: CASSFTTGPDEQYF. The DNA for the CDR3 is TGCGCCAGCAGCTTTACGACAGGGCCCGACGAGCAGTACTTC. J is TRBJ2-5 and V is TRBV5-1; 7 bases map to TRBD1. Near its end, the DNA agrees better with TRBJ2-7, so the J call may be wrong. CDR1 is SGHRS and CDR2 is YFSETQ in the germline V gene. The CDR3 totals 14 residues.

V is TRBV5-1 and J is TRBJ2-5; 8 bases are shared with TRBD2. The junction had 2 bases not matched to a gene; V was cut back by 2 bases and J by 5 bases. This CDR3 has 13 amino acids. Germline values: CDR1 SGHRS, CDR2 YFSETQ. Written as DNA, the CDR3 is TGCGCCAGCAGCTTTAGCGGGATCGAGACCCAGTACTTC. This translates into CASSFSGIETQYF.

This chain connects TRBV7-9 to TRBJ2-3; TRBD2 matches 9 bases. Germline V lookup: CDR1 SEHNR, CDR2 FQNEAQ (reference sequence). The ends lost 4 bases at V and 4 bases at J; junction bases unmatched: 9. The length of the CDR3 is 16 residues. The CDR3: CASSSLSSGNADTQYF. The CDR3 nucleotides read TGTGCCAGCAGCTCCCTGTCTAGCGGGAATGCAGATACGCAGTATTTT.

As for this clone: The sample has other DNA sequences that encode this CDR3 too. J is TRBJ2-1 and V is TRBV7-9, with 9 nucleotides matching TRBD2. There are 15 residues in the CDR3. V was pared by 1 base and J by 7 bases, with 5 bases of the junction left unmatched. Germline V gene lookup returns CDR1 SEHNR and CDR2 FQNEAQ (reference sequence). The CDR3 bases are TGTGCCAGCAGCTTAGAGGGACTAGCACTAAATGAGCAGTTCTTC. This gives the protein CASSLEGLALNEQFF.

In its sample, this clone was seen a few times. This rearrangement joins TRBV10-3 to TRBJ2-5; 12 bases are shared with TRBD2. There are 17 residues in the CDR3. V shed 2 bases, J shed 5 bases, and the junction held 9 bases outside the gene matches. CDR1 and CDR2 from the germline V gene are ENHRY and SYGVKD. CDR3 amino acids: CAISELELAGGAETQYF. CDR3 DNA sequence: TGTGCCATCAGTGAGCTGGAGCTAGCGGGAGGGGCGGAGACCCAGTACTTC.

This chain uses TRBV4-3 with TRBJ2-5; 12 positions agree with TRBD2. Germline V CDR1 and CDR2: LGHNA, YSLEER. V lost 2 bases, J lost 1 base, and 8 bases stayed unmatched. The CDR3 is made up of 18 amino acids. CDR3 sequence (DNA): TGCGCCAGCAGCCAAAACCCTAGCGGGGGGGACTTCCAAGAGACCCAGTACTTC. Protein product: CASSQNPSGGDFQETQYF.

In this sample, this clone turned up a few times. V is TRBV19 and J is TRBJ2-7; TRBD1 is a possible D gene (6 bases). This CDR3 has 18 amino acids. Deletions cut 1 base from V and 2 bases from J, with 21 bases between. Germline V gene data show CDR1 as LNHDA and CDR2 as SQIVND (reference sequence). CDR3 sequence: CASSIGAGAPGAAYEQYF. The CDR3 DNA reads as TGTGCCAGTAGTATAGGGGCAGGGGCCCCCGGGGCGGCCTACGAGCAGTACTTC.

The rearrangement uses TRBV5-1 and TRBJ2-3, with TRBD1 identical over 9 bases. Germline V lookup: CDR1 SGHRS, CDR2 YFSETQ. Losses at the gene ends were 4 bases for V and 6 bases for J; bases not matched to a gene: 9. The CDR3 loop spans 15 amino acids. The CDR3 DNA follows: TGCGCCAGCAGCCACCGGGACAGGGAGAGGGATACGCAGTATTTT. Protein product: CASSHRDRERDTQYF.

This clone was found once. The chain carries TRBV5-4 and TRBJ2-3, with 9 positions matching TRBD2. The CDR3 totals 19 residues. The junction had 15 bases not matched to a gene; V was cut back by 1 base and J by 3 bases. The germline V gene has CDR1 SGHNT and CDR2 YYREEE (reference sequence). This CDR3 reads CASSLSSVLAGSTTDTQYF. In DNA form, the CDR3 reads TGTGCCAGCAGCTTGAGCTCCGTCCTAGCGGGGAGTACGACAGATACGCAGTATTTT.

For the CDR3, the DNA is TGTCCCCTAACCGGGGGTAAGGGAGAGACCCAGTACTTC. Amino acids: CPLTGGKGETQYF. The rearrangement uses TRBV6-5 and TRBJ2-5; tentative D call: TRBD2 (6 bases). Germline V CDR1 and CDR2: MNHEY, SVGAGI. The CDR3 has 13 residues.

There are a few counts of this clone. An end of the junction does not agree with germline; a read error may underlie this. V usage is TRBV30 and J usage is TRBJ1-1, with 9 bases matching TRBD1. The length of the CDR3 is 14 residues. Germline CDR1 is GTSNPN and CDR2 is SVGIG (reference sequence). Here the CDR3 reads CTWNSGQGFTEAFF. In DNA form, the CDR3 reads TGTACCTGGAACTCGGGACAGGGCTTCACTGAAGCTTTCTTT.